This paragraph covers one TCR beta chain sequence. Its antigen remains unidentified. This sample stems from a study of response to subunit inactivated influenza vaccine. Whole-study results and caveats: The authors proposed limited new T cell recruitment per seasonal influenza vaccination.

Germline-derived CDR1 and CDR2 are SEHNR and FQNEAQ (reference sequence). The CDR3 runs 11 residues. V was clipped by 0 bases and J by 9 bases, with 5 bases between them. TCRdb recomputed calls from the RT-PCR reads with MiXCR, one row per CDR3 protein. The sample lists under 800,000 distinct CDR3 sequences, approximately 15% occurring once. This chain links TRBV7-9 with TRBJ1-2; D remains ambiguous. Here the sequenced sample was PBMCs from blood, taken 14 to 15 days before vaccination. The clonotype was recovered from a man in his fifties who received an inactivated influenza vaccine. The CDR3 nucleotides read TGTGCCAGCAGCTTAGCCGAAAGCTACACCTTC. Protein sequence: CASSLAESYTF.